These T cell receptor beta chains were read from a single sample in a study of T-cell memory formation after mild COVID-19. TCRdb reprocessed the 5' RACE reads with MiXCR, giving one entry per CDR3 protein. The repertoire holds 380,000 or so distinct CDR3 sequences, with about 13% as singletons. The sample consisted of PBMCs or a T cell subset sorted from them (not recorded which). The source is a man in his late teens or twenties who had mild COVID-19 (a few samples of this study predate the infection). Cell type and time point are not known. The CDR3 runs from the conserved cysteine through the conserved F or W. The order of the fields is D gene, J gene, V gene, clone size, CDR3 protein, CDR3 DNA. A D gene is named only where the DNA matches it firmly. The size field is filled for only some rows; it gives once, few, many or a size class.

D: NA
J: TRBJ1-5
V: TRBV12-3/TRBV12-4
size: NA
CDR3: CASRDYNQPQHF
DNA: TGTGCCAGCAGGGATTACAATCAGCCCCAGCATTTT

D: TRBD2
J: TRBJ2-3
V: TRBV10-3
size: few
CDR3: CAIASGGAKDTQYF
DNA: TGTGCCATAGCTAGCGGGGGGGCCAAAGATACGCAGTATTTT

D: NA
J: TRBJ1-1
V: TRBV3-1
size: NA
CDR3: CASSQGEVAGEAFF
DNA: TGTGCCAGCAGCCAAGGAGAGGTAGCCGGAGAAGCTTTCTTT

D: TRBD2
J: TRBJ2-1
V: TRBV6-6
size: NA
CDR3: CASSLAGIEQFF
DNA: TGTGCCAGCAGTCTAGCGGGGATAGAGCAGTTCTTC

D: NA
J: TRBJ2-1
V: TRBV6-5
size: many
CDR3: CASSYSRVLNEQFF
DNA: TGTGCCAGCAGTTACTCGAGGGTGCTCAATGAGCAGTTCTTC

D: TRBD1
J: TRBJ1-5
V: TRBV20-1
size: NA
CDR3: CSAPGQGGNQPQHF
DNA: TGCAGTGCTCCCGGACAGGGTGGGAATCAGCCCCAGCATTTT

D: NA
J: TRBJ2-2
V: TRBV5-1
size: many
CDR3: CASRLEFANTGELFF
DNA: TGCGCCAGCAGGCTGGAATTCGCCAACACCGGGGAGCTGTTTTTT

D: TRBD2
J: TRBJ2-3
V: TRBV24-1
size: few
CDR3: CATSDPGLAGGSTDTQYF
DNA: TGTGCCACCAGTGACCCAGGACTAGCGGGGGGAAGCACAGATACGCAGTATTTT

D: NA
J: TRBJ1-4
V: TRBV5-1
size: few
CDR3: CASSPTMSNEKLFF
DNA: TGCGCCAGCAGCCCAACAATGTCTAATGAAAAACTGTTTTTT

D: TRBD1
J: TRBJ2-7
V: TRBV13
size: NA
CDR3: CASSATGKQYF
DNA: TGTGCCAGCAGCGCGACAGGGAAGCAGTACTTC

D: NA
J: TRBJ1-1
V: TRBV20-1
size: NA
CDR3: CSARALSLAFF
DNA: TGCAGTGCTAGGGCCCTATCATTGGCTTTCTTT

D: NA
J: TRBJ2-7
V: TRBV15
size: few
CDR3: CATSRDRNRHYEQYF
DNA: TGTGCCACCAGCAGAGATCGGAACAGGCACTACGAGCAGTACTTC

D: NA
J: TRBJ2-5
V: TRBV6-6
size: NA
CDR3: CASSYRLEGETQYF
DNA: TGTGCCAGCAGTTACCGACTAGAGGGTGAGACCCAGTACTTC

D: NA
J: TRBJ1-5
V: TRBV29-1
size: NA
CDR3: CSVGGIGGQPQHF
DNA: TGCAGCGTTGGTGGGATTGGGGGTCAGCCCCAGCATTTT

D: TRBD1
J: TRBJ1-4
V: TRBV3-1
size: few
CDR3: CASSQRDRGRYNEKLFF
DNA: TGTGCCAGCAGCCAAAGGGACAGGGGACGCTATAATGAAAAACTGTTTTTT

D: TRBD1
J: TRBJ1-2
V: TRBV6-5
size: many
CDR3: CATRTGDGYTF
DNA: TGTGCCACTCGGACAGGGGATGGCTACACCTTC

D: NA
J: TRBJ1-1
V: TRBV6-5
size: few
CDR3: CASSRGETEAFF
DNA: TGTGCCAGCAGTAGGGGCGAGACTGAAGCTTTCTTT

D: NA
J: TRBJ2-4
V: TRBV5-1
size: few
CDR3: CASRTGTPHNIQYF
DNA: TGCGCCAGCCGAACTGGGACACCGCATAACATTCAGTACTTC

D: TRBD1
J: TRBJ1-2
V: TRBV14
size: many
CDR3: CASSHQGAYGYTF
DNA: TGTGCCAGCAGCCATCAGGGGGCCTATGGCTACACCTTC

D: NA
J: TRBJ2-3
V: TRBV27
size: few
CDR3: CASSFRLRESGTDTQYF
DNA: TGTGCCAGCAGCTTCCGCCTCCGAGAGTCGGGCACAGATACGCAGTATTTT

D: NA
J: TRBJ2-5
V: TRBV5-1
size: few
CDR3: CASSLDRLNLGETQYF
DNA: TGCGCCAGCAGCTTGGATAGGCTGAACTTAGGGGAGACCCAGTACTTC